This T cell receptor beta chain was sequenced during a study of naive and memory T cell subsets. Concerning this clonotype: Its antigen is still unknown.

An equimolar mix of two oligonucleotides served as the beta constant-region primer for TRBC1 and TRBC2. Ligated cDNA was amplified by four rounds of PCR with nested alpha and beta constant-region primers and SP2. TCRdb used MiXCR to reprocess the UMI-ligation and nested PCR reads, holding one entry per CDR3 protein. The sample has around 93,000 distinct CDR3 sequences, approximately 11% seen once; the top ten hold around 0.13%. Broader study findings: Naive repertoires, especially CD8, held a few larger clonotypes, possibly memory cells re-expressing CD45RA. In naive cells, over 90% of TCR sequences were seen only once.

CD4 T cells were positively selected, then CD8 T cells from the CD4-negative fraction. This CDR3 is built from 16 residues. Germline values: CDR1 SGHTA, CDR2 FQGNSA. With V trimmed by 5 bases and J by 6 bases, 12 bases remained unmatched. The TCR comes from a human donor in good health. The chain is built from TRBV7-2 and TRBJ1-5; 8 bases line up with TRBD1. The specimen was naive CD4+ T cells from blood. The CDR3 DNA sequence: TGTGCCAGCAGCCCCGGAGACAGGGGCTGGGGTCAGCCCCAGCATTTT. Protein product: CASSPGDRGWGQPQHF.